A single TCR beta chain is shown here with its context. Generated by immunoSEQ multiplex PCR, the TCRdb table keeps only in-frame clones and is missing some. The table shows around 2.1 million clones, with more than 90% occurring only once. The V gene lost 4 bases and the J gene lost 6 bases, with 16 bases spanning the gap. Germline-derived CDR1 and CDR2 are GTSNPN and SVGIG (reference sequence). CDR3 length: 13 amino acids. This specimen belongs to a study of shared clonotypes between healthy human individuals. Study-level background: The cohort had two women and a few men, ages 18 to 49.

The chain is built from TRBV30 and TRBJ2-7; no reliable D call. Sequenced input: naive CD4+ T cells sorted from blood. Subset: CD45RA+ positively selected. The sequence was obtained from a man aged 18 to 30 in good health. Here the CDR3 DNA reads TGTGCCTGGACCGGTAATTTCATCGGCGAGCAGTACTTC. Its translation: CAWTGNFIGEQYF. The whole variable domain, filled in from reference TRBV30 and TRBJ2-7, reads SQTIHQWPATLVQPVGSPLSLECTVEGTSNPNLYWYRQAAGRGLQLLFYSVGIGQISSEVPQNLSASRPQDRQFILSSKKLLLSDSGFYLCAWTGNFIGEQYFGPGTRLTVT.